The present entry profiles one TCR beta chain with its context. The data were obtained in a study of blood T cell repertoires in COVID-19. Study at large: In each case, the material was cDNA or gDNA derived from T cells, B-cell-depleted T cells, or PBMCs.

The study recruited people aged 18 to 89 years across approximately 24 US areas. Two consecutive negative NP/OP PCR tests, clearance, or resolved symptoms defined Cohort 3 recovery. V was clipped by 6 bases and J by 5 bases; unmatched bases: 7. Germline CDR1 is MNHEY and CDR2 is SMNVEV (reference sequence). This CDR3 comprises 15 residues. TCRdb keeps only in-frame clones here, not all; method: immunoSEQ multiplex PCR. The data hold fewer than 600,000 clones, with 85% to 90% observed a single time. The material sequenced was PBMCs or T cells enriched from blood (not recorded which). The chain couples TRBV27 to TRBJ1-6, with TRBD1 matching 7 bases. The receptor was derived from a woman aged 40 to 49 who had recovered from COVID-19. CDR3 coding DNA: TGTGCCAGCAGGGATAGACAGGGAAATAATTCACCCCTCCACTTT. Its protein is CASRDRQGNNSPLHF.